This T cell receptor beta chain was found in a study of long-term antiretroviral therapy in people with HIV. Whole-study results and caveats: Blood sampling spanned 2004 to 2017, possibly under older ART regimens. Dominant in the repertoire at all time points were clones expanded before ART.

To note about this clone: Its target is unknown.

The assay used was immunoSEQ (version v3.0), run at survey level. Per-sample sequencing targets were roughly 35,000-55,000 T-cell genomes. Generated by immunoSEQ multiplex PCR, the TCRdb table keeps only in-frame clones and is missing some. The table includes 48,000 or so clones, around 84% detected once. Trimming left V 7 bases short and J 5 bases short, with 17 bases between. The CDR3 runs to 14 residues. Germline CDR1 is LNHNV and CDR2 is YYDKDF (reference sequence). This receptor was identified in a woman aged 18-29 years with HIV. V and J are TRBV15 and TRBJ2-5, with D possibly TRBD2 on 6 matching bases. Sequenced material: unsorted PBMCs, taken 0.8 years after starting antiretroviral therapy. Here the CDR3 DNA reads TGTGCCACCAACCCACGGGCGGGATCGGAGACCCAGTACTTC. Translation gives CATNPRAGSETQYF.